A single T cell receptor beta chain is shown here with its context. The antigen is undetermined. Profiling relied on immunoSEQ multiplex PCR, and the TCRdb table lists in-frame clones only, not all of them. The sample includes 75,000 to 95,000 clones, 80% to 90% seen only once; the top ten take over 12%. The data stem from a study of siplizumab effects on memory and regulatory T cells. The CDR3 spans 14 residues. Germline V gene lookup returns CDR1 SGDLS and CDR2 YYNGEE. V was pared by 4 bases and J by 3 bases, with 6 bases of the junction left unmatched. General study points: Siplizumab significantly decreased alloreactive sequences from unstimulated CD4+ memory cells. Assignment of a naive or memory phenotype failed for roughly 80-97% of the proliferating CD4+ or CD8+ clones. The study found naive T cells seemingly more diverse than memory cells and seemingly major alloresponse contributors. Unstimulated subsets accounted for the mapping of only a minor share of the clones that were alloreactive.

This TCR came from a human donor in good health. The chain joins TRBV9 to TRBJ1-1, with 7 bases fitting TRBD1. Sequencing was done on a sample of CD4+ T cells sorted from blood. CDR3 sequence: CASSKQGTDTEAFF. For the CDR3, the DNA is TGTGCCAGCAGCAAACAGGGGACTGACACTGAAGCTTTCTTT.